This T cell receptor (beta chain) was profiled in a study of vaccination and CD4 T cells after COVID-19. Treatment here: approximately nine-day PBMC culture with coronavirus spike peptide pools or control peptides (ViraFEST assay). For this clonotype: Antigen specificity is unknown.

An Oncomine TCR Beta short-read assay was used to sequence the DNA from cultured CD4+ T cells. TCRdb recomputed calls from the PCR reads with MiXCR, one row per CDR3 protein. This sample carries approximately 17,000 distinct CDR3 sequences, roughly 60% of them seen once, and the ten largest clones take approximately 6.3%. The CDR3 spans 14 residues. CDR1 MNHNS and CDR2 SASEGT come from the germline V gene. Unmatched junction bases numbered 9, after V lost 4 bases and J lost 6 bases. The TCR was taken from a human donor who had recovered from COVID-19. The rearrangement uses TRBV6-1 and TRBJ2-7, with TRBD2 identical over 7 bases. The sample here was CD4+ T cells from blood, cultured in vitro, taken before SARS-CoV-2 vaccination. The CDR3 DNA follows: TGTGCCAGCAGTGGGGAGGGGCGGAGCGCCGAGCAGTACTTC. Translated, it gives CASSGEGRSAEQYF.